The present T cell receptor beta chain was sequenced within a study of T cells in Graves' hyperthyroidism and ophthalmopathy. Points from the study as a whole: In simple terms, a model built on 13 V-J features told ophthalmopathy apart from stable hyperthyroidism. Most expanded thyroid clonotypes above 0.001 recurred in blood.

A few counts support this clonotype. The antigen is undetermined. Amplified regions were TCR beta CDR3 sequences from RNA transcripts. First-round RT-PCR targeting the TCR CDR3 was performed with the HTBI primer set. Each CDR3 protein is one row after TCRdb ran MiXCR on the multiplex PCR reads. The sample carries more than 300,000 distinct CDR3 sequences, 15% to 20% recorded once. Hyperthyroidism was newly diagnosed in patients aged 18 to 65 (duration under 2 months). Patients with uncontrolled infections, other autoimmune diseases, pregnancy or lactation were excluded. Germline V gene data show CDR1 as SQVTM and CDR2 as ANQGSEA. CDR3 size: 13 residues. The V gene lost 4 bases and the J gene lost 7 bases, with 14 bases spanning the gap.

The chain couples TRBV29-1 to TRBJ2-1, with D perhaps TRBD2 (5 bases). Material: blood. This TCR was sampled from a woman in her 30s with Graves' hyperthyroidism that later progressed to Graves' ophthalmopathy. CDR3 sequence reads: CSVVLGPGNEQFF. CDR3 nucleotide sequence: TGCAGCGTTGTTCTTGGCCCGGGGAATGAGCAGTTCTTC.